The entry below gives a single TCR beta chain sequence along with its context. Antigen specificity is unknown. This specimen comes from a study of cytomegalovirus exposure and HLA in healthy donors. Study results and caveats: The classifier reportedly diagnosed cytomegalovirus status with high sensitivity and specificity. A list of approximately 160 TCR beta chains associated with cytomegalovirus was given.

The CDR3 covers 13 residues. Trimming took off 5 bases at V and 6 bases at J, with 13 bases between the two ends. CDR1 is SGHVS and CDR2 is FNYEAQ in the germline V gene. Assay: immunoSEQ multiplex PCR; the TCRdb copy retains only in-frame clones and omits some. The sample holds some 270,000 clones; approximately 83% are singletons and the top ten take about 1%. Sample: PBMCs. The sequence was collected from a young woman in good health and CMV-seronegative. The V gene is TRBV7-6, the J gene TRBJ1-1; tentatively, D is TRBD1 (6 bases). DNA of the CDR3: TGTGCCAGCAGCGTCAACAGGGATTCTGAAGCTTTCTTT. This gives the protein CASSVNRDSEAFF.